One T cell receptor (beta chain) is described in this entry. Its antigen is currently unknown. The sample belongs to a study of blood T cells in healthy people across ages. Whole-study results and caveats: Investigators viewed diversity estimates from one million T cells as underestimates, the study reported.

Trimming cost V 0 bases and J 3 bases; bases outside gene matches: 5. Germline V gene sequence: CDR1 MNHEY, CDR2 SVGAGI. The CDR3 is 16 residues long. The second PCR ran roughly 7 to 12 cycles with a sample-barcoded 5' primer and J-beta primers. MiXCR was run by TCRdb on the 5' RACE reads, yielding one entry per CDR3 protein. The sample lists around 2 million distinct CDR3 sequences, about 39% occurring once. Sequenced material: blood. This sequence was found in a human donor in good health. This sequence joins TRBV6-5 and TRBJ2-1; 7 bases fit TRBD1. The CDR3 DNA is TGTGCCAGCAGTTACTCCGGGACAGACAACTACAATGAGCAGTTCTTC. This translates into CASSYSGTDNYNEQFF.